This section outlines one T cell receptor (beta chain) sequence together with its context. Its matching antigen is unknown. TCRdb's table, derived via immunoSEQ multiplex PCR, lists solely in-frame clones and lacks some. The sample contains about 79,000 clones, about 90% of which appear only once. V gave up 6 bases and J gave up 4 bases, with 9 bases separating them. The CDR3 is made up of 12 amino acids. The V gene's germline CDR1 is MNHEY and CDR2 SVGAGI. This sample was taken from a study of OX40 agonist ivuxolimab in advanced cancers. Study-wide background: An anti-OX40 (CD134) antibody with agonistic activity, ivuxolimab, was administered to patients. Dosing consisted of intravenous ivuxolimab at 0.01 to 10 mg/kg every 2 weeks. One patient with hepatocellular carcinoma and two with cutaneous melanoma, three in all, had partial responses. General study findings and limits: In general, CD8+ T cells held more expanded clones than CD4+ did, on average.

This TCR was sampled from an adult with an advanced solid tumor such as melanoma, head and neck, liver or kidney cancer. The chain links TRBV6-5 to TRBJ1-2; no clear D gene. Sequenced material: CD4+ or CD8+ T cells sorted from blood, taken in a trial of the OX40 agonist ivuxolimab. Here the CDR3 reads CASSPGSYGYTF. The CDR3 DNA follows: TGTGCCAGCAGCCCAGGCTCCTATGGCTACACCTTC.